A single T cell receptor (beta chain) is shown here with its context. Its cognate antigen is unknown. It was at deep level that the assay was run. Sequencing used immunoSEQ multiplex PCR; TCRdb keeps in-frame clones, though not all of them. This table holds 400,000 to 600,000 clones, about 80% found once. This specimen comes from a study of shared clonotypes between healthy human individuals. Germline CDR1 SGDLS, CDR2 YYNGEE. This CDR3 has 16 residues. The trim removed 2 bases at V and 1 base at J, leaving 5 bases unmatched. Study conclusions and caveats: A limitation of the genetic and exposure-history diversity represented arose from few donors.

Healthy HIV-negative adults without recent acute infections or vaccinations served as donors. This sequence originates from a woman aged 35 to 49 in good health. Some clones in this sample may be carry-over from other donors' samples. Sequencing used PBMCs. The rearrangement links TRBV9 to TRBJ2-3; 9 bases fit TRBD2. The CDR3 sequence is CASSVSLAGRTDTQYF. In DNA, the CDR3 is TGTGCCAGCAGCGTTTCCCTAGCGGGGCGCACAGATACGCAGTATTTT.